This T cell receptor (beta chain) emerged from a study of blood T cell repertoires in COVID-19. The assay was immunoSEQ multiplex PCR, and TCRdb's table has in-frame clones only and misses some. The sample yields 150,000 to 200,000 clones, around 89% seen once. The study drew participants aged about 18 to 95 years from some 24 US areas. Among Cohort 3 donors, those recovered had two negative PCRs, clearance, or symptom resolution. The CDR3 contains 15 residues. Trimming cost V 0 bases and J 10 bases, with 16 bases left between them. Germline CDR1 and CDR2: WSHSY and SAAADI. The TCR was taken from a woman aged 18-29 years who had recovered from COVID-19. Sequencing was carried out using PBMCs or T cells enriched from blood (not recorded which). The chain is built from TRBV10-2 and TRBJ1-5; D perhaps matches TRBD1 (6 bases). CDR3 in amino acids: CASSESVQPDSPQHF. In DNA, the CDR3 is TGCGCCAGCAGTGAGTCCGTTCAGCCGGACAGCCCCCAGCATTTT.